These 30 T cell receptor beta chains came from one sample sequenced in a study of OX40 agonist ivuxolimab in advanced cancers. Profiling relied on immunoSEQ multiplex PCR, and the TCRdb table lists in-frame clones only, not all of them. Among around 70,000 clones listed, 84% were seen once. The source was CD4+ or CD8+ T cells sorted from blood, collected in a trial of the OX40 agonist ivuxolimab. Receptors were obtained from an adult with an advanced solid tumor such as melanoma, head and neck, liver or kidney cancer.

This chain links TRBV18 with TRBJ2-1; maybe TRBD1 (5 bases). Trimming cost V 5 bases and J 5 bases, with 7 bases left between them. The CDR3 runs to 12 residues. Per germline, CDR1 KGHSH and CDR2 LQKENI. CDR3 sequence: CASSSQDNEQFF. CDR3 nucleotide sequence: TGTGCCAGCTCATCACAGGACAATGAGCAGTTCTTC.

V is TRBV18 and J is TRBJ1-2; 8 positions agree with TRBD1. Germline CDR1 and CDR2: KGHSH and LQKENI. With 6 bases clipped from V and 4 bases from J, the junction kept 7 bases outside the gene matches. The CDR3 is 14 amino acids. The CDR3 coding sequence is TGTGCCAGCTCCCCCGGACAGGGAGTCTATGGCTACACCTTC. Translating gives CASSPGQGVYGYTF.

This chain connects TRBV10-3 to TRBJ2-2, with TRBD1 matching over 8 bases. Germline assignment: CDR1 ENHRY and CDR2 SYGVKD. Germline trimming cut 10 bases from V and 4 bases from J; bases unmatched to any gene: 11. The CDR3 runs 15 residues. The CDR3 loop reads CATRRQGPGTGELFF. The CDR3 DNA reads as TGTGCCACCAGACGACAGGGGCCGGGCACCGGGGAGCTGTTTTTT.

CDR3 sequence: CASRNGHHLQETQYF. The CDR3 nucleotides read TGTGCCAGCAGGAATGGACATCACCTACAAGAGACCCAGTACTTC. V gene TRBV6-6 combines with J gene TRBJ2-5, with D perhaps TRBD1 (5 bases). Per the germline V gene, CDR1 is MNHNY and CDR2 is SVGAGI (reference sequence). Trimming stripped 6 bases from V and 2 bases from J, with 16 bases between. This CDR3 is built from 15 residues.

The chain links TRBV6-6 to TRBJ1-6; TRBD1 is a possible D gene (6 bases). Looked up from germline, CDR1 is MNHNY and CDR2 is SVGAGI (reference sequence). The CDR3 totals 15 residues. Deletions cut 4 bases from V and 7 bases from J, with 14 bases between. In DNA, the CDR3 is TGTGCCAGCAGTTCATTACAGGGTTGGAATTCACCCCTCCACTTT. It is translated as CASSSLQGWNSPLHF.

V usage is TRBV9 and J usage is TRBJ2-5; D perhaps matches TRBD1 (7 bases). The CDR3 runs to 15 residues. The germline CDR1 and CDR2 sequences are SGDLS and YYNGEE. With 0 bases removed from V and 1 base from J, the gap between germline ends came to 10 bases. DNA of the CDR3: TGTGCCAGCAGCGTAGAGGAGGGGGCCCAAGAGACCCAGTACTTC. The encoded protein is CASSVEEGAQETQYF.

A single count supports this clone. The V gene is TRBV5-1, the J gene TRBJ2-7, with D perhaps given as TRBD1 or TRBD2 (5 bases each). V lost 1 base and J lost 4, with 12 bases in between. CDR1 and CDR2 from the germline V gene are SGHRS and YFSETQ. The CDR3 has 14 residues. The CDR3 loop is CASSLSGGAYEQYF. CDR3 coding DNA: TGCGCCAGCAGCTTGAGTGGGGGAGCTTACGAGCAGTACTTC.

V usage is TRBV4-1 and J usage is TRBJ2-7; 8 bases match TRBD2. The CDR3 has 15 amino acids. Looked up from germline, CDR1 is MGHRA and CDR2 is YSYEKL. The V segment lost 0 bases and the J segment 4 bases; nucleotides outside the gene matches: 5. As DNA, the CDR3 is TGCGCCAGCAGCCAAGATTACGGGAGGGAATACGAGCAGTACTTC. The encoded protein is CASSQDYGREYEQYF.

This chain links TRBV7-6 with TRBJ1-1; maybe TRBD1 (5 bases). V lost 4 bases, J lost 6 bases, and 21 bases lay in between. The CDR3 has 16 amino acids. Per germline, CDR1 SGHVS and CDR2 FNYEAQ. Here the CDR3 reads CASSSLGGLEIAEAFF. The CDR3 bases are TGTGCCAGCAGCTCCCTGGGGGGGTTAGAAATCGCTGAAGCTTTCTTT.

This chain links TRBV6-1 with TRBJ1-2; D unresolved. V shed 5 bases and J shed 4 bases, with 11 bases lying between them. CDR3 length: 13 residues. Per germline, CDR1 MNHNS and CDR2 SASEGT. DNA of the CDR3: TGTGCCAGCAGTTCAATACAGTTCTATGGCTACACCTTC. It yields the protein CASSSIQFYGYTF.

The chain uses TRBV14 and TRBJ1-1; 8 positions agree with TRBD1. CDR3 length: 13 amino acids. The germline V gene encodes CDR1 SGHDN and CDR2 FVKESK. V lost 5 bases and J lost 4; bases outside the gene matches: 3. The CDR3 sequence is CASSYTGGTEAFF. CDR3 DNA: TGTGCCAGCAGCTACACAGGGGGCACTGAAGCTTTCTTT.

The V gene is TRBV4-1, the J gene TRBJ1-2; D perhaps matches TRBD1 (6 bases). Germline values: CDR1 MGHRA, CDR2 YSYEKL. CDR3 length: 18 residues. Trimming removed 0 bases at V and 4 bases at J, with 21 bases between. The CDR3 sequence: CASSQDRAGALLGYGYTF. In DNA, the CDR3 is TGCGCCAGCAGCCAAGATAGGGCAGGGGCCCTGCTAGGCTATGGCTACACCTTC.

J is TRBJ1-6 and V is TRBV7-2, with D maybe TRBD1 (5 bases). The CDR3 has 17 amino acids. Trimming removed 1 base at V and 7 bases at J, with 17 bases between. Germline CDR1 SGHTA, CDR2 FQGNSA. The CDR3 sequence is CASSLEGLGSGNSPLHF. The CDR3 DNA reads TGTGCCAGCAGCTTAGAGGGGTTGGGTTCCGGGAATTCACCCCTCCACTTT. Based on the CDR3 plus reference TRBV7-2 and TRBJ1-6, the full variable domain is GAGVSQSPSNKVTEKGKDVELRCDPISGHTALYWYRQSLGQGLEFLIYFQGNSAPDKSGLPSDRFSAERTGGSVSTLTIQRTQQEDSAVYLCASSLEGLGSGNSPLHFGNGTRLTVT.

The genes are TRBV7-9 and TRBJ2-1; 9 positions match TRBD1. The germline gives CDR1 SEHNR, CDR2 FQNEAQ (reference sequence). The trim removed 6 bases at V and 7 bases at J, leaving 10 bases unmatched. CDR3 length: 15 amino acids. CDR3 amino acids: CASRLGDRVKNEQFF. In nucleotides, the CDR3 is TGTGCCAGCAGACTAGGGGACAGGGTGAAAAATGAGCAGTTCTTC.

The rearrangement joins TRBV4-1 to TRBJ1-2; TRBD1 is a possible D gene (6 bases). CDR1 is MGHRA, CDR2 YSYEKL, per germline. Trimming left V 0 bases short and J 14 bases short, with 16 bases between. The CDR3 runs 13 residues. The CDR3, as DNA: TGCGCCAGCAGCCAAGAACCGACAGGCCCCATTACCTTC. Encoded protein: CASSQEPTGPITF.

The CDR3 is CASSVGHLSSYNEQFF. DNA for the CDR3: TGCGCCAGCAGCGTGGGACATTTGAGCTCCTACAATGAGCAGTTCTTC. The chain joins TRBV5-1 to TRBJ2-1; D might be TRBD1 (6 bases). This CDR3 is 16 amino acids long. The V gene's germline CDR1 is SGHRS and CDR2 YFSETQ. Trimming took 4 bases from V and 0 from J, leaving 14 bases between them. Looking up the rest from reference TRBV5-1 and TRBJ2-1 gives the full variable domain: KAGVTQTPRYLIKTRGQQVTLSCSPISGHRSVSWYQQTPGQGLQFLFEYFSETQRNKGNFPGRFSGRQFSNSRSEMNVSTLELGDSALYLCASSVGHLSSYNEQFFGPGTRLTVL.

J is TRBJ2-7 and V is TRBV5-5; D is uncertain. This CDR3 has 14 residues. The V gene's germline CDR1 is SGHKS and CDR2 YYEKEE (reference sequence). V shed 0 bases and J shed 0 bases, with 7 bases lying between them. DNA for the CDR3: TGTGCCAGCAGCTTGGGGCCGGTCTCCTACGAGCAGTACTTC. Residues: CASSLGPVSYEQYF.

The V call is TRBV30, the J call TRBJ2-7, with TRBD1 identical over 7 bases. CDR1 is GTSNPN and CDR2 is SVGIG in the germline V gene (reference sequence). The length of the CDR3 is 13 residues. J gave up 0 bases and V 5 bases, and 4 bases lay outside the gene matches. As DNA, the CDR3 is TGTGCCTGGGTTACAGGGGCCTCCTACGAGCAGTACTTC. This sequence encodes CAWVTGASYEQYF.

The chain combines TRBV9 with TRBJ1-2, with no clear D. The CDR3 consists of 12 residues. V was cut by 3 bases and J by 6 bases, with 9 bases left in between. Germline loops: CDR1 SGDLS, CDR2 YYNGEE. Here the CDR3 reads CASSATLDGYTF. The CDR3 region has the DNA TGTGCCAGCAGCGCGACCTTGGATGGCTACACCTTC.

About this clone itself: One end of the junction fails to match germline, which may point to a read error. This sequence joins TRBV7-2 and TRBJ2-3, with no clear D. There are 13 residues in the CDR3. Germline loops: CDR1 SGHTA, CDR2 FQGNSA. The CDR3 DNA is TGTGCCTGCAGGCATGCTAGCACAGATACGCAGTATTTT. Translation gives CACRHASTDTQYF.

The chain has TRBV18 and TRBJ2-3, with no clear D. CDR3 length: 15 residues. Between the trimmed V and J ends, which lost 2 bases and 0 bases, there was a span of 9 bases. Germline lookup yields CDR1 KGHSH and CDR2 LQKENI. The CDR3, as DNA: TGTGCCAGCTCACCAATCCCAGCTAGCACAGATACGCAGTATTTT. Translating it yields CASSPIPASTDTQYF.

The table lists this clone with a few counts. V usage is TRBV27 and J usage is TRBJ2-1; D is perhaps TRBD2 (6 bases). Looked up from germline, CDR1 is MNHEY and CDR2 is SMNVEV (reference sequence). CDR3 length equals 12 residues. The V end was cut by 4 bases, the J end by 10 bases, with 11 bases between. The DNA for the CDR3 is TGTGCCAGCAGTTGGGGGGTCGGCGAGCAGTTCTTC. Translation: CASSWGVGEQFF.

This CDR3 reads CASSSRGEGASYEQYF. CDR3 DNA sequence: TGTGCCAGCAGCTCCCGCGGGGAGGGGGCGTCCTACGAGCAGTACTTC. V and J are TRBV7-2 and TRBJ2-5; perhaps D is TRBD1 or TRBD2 (7 bases each). The J call may be faulty, since TRBJ2-7 better matches the DNA end. The CDR3 is made up of 16 amino acids. Germline V gene sequence: CDR1 SGHTA, CDR2 FQGNSA.

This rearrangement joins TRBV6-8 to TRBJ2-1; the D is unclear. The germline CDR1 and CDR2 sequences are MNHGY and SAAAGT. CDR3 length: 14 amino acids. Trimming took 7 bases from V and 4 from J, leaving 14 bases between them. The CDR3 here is CASNPLVRYNEQFF. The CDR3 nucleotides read TGTGCCAGCAATCCCCTTGTTCGGTACAATGAGCAGTTCTTC.

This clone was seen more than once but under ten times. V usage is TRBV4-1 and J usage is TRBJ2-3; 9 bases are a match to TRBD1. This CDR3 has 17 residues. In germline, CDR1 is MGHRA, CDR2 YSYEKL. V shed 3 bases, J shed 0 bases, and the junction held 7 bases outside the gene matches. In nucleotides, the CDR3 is TGCGCCAGCAGCCACCGCGGACAGGGGATTAGCACAGATACGCAGTATTTT. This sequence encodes CASSHRGQGISTDTQYF.

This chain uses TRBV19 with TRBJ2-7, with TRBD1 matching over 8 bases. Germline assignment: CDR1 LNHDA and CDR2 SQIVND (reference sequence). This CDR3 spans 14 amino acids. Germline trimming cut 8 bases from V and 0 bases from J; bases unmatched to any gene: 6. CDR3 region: CASQGADNSYEQYF. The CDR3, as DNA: TGTGCCAGTCAGGGGGCGGACAACTCCTACGAGCAGTACTTC.

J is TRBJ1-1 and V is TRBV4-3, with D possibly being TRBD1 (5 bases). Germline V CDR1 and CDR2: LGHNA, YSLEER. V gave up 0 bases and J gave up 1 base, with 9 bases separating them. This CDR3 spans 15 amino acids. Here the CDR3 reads CASSQDSGRNTEAFF. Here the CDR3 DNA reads TGCGCCAGCAGCCAAGATTCAGGGAGGAACACTGAAGCTTTCTTT.

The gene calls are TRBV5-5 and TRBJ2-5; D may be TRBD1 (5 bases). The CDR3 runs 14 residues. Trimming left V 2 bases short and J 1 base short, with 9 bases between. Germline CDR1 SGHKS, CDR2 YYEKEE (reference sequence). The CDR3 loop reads CASSLVGVQETQYF. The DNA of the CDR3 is TGTGCCAGCAGCTTAGTAGGGGTCCAAGAGACCCAGTACTTC. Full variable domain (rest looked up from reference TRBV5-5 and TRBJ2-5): DAGVTQSPTHLIKTRGQQVTLRCSPISGHKSVSWYQQVLGQGPQFIFQYYEKEERGRGNFPDRFSARQFPNYSSELNVNALLLGDSALYLCASSLVGVQETQYFGPGTRLLVL.

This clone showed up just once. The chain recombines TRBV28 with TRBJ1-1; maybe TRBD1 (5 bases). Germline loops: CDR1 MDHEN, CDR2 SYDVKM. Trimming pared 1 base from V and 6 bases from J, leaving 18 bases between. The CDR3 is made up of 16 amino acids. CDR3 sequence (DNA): TGTGCCAGCAGTTTATATAACGGAGGGACGAAGTCTGAAGCTTTCTTT. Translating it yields CASSLYNGGTKSEAFF.

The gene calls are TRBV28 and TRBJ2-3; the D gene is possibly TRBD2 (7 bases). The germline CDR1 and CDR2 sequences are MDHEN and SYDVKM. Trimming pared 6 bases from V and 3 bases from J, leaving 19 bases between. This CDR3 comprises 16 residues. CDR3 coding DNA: TGTGCCAGCAGGCCTAGAACAGGGCGGGGGACAGATACGCAGTATTTT. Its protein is CASRPRTGRGTDTQYF.